This T cell receptor beta chain was observed in a study of blood T cell repertoires in COVID-19. Overall study context: PBMCs, B-cell-depleted T cells, or T cells provided the cDNA or gDNA that made up the material.

Germline loops: CDR1 LNHDA, CDR2 SQIVND (reference sequence). The CDR3 is 15 residues long. V lost 0 bases, J lost 0 bases, and 6 bases lay in between. Under the authors' procedure: Amplification of reference gene primers provided the estimated nucleated cell counts. The table came from immunoSEQ multiplex PCR; TCRdb's copy has only in-frame clones and leaves some out. V, J and clone size are taken as reported in that table, and D and trimming were inferred from the DNA itself. The sample includes approximately 300,000 clones, more than 85% seen only once; the top ten take approximately 0.84%. Sample: peripheral blood. This sequence was found in a young man with acute or convalescent COVID-19. The chain joins TRBV19 to TRBJ1-3; no clear D. CDR3 protein: CASSIDQRSGNTIYF. The CDR3 nucleotides are TGTGCCAGTAGTATAGACCAGCGCTCTGGAAACACCATATATTTT.